This T cell receptor beta chain came from a study of T cells after yellow fever vaccination. Study-wide findings and caveats: Clones that expanded after primary vaccination mostly reappeared after the booster (approximately 96% CD4, 75% to 90% CD8).

Germline V gene lookup returns CDR1 SGHRS and CDR2 YFSETQ. Trimming stripped 0 bases from V and 1 base from J, with 7 bases between. This CDR3 is built from 14 residues. Template switching by 5'RACE produced TCR cDNA, adding a universal primer site and UMIs. In TCRdb, the 5' RACE reads were re-called with MiXCR into one record per CDR3 protein. Among some 500,000 distinct CDR3 sequences listed, roughly 13% were seen once. For this clonotype: What it binds is unknown.

The clonotype was recovered from a man aged 25-40 years who received the YFV17D yellow fever vaccine. This chain links TRBV5-1 with TRBJ1-1; D remains ambiguous. The sample was PBMCs, taken on the day of the yellow fever booster vaccination. This chain's CDR3 is CASSLGSGNTEAFF. The CDR3 coding sequence is TGCGCCAGCAGCTTGGGAAGCGGGAACACTGAAGCTTTCTTT.